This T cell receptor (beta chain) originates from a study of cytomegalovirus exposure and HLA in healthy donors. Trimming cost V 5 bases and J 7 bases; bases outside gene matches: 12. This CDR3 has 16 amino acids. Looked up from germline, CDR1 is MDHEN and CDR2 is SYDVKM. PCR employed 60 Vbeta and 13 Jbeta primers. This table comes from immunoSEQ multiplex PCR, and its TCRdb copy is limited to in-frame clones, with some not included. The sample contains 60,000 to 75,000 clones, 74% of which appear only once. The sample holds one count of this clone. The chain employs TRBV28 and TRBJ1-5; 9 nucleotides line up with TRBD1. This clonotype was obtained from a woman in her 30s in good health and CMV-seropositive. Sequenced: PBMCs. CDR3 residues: CASSRGGQGTGQPQHF. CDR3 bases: TGTGCCAGCAGTAGGGGGGGACAGGGAACGGGACAGCCCCAGCATTTT.